Following are 21 T cell receptor beta chains from one sample sequenced in a study of blood T cell repertoires in COVID-19. Generated by immunoSEQ multiplex PCR, the TCRdb table keeps only in-frame clones and is missing some. The sample consists of more than 85,000 clones, over 60% of them appearing once. The sequencing sample was made of peripheral blood. These receptors were collected from a human donor in a cohort sampled during active or convalescent COVID-19.

The chain couples TRBV7-8 to TRBJ2-7; D is possibly TRBD2 (5 bases). V lost 6 bases and J lost 3, with 18 bases in between. Per germline, CDR1 SGHVS and CDR2 FQNEAQ. The CDR3 sequence is 15 residues long. CDR3 residues: CASRPDAGGLYEQYF. The DNA of the CDR3 is TGTGCCAGCAGACCTGACGCGGGCGGTCTCTACGAGCAGTACTTC.

The chain employs TRBV6-5 and TRBJ2-3; 8 nucleotides agree with TRBD2. This CDR3 has 14 amino acids. V lost 9 bases, J lost 9 bases, and 14 bases stayed unmatched. CDR1 is MNHEY, CDR2 SVGAGI, per germline. In nucleotides, the CDR3 is TGTGCCAGAGGTAGCGGGACCCCTGGGGGGACGCAGTATTTT. This sequence encodes CARGSGTPGGTQYF.

For this clone: One end of the junction does not line up with germline, which may come from a read error. The rearrangement links TRBV7-2 to TRBJ2-5; 13 positions match TRBD2. This CDR3 spans 16 amino acids. Germline loops: CDR1 SGHTA, CDR2 FQGNSA. The CDR3 loop is CASTLLAGGPRETQYF. The CDR3 nucleotides are TGTGCCAGCACCTTACTAGCGGGGGGGCCCAGGGAGACCCAGTACTTC.

This chain connects TRBV20-1 to TRBJ2-7; TRBD2 might be the D (5 bases). Trimming stripped 1 base from V and 5 bases from J, with 6 bases between. Germline loops: CDR1 DFQATT, CDR2 SNEGSKA (reference sequence). The CDR3 is made up of 11 amino acids. CDR3 DNA: TGCAGTGCTAGAGGGACTCACGAGCAGTACTTC. Its translation is CSARGTHEQYF.

This clone has just one count. The chain employs TRBV3-1 (or the pseudogene TRBV3-2) and TRBJ2-1; D gene unclear. The CDR3 extends over 15 amino acids. CDR1 is LGHDT, CDR2 YNNKEL, per germline (reference sequence). V shed 3 bases and J shed 1 base, with 10 bases lying between them. The CDR3 bases are TGTGCCAGCAGCCAGCCCGGGTCATCCTACAATGAGCAGTTCTTC. This encodes CASSQPGSSYNEQFF.

In regard to this clone: Other DNA sequences in this sample translate to the same CDR3. This chain uses TRBV11-2 with TRBJ1-1, with unresolved D. The germline V gene has CDR1 SGHAT and CDR2 FQNNGV. The CDR3 contains 13 residues. Trimming removed 0 bases at V and 3 bases at J, with 5 bases between. The CDR3 DNA sequence: TGTGCCAGCAGCTTAGATCGGGACACTGAAGCTTTCTTT. The encoded protein is CASSLDRDTEAFF.

The chain employs TRBV6-5 and TRBJ2-1, with TRBD2 matching 8 bases. The germline CDR1 and CDR2 sequences are MNHEY and SVGAGI. J lost 5 bases, V lost 10 bases, and 7 bases had no gene match. The CDR3 consists of 13 residues. The CDR3 spells CAIRVSGDNEQFF. CDR3 DNA: TGTGCCATCCGGGTTAGCGGGGACAATGAGCAGTTCTTC.

The chain links TRBV13 to TRBJ2-1; TRBD1 matches 8 bases. The CDR3 length is 15 residues. Germline V lookup: CDR1 PRHDT, CDR2 FYEKMQ (reference sequence). V shed 2 bases and J 6 bases; nucleotides not matched to a gene: 6. The CDR3 here is CASSLWAGGVNEQFF. CDR3 nucleotides: TGTGCCAGCAGCTTATGGGCAGGGGGCGTCAATGAGCAGTTCTTC.

The CDR3 region is CAISESAPVQMNTEAFF. CDR3 coding DNA: TGTGCCATCAGTGAGTCGGCGCCAGTACAGATGAACACTGAAGCTTTCTTT. V and J are TRBV10-3 and TRBJ1-1, with D hard to call. Deletions cut 0 bases from V and 0 bases from J, with 14 bases between. The CDR3 loop spans 17 amino acids. Germline V gives CDR1 ENHRY, CDR2 SYGVKD.

This chain connects TRBV11-2 to TRBJ1-4; tentatively, D is TRBD1 (6 bases). V lost 11 bases and J lost 4, with 14 bases in between. CDR3 length equals 13 residues. Germline V gene sequence: CDR1 SGHAT, CDR2 FQNNGV. Here the CDR3 DNA reads TGTGCCTCCGCGGGGGGCCTTAATGAAAAACTGTTTTTT. Translated: CASAGGLNEKLFF.

This clone was seen a single time. The chain employs TRBV27 and TRBJ2-7; D is ambiguous. Between the trimmed V and J ends, which lost 3 bases and 0 bases, there was a span of 12 bases. Germline CDR1 reads MNHEY; CDR2 reads SMNVEV (reference sequence). The length of the CDR3 is 15 residues. The DNA for the CDR3 is TGTGCCAGCAGTTTCCACGGGTCCAGCTCCTACGAGCAGTACTTC. This encodes CASSFHGSSSYEQYF.

This clone was observed a few times. Mismatch with germline at one junction end may stem from a read error. This sequence joins TRBV2 and TRBJ2-1; 11 bases agree with TRBD1. The CDR3 runs 16 residues. The germline gives CDR1 SNHLY, CDR2 FYNNEI. CDR3 in amino acids: CASSERTGGSSNEQFF. CDR3 DNA sequence: TGTGCCAGCAGTGAACGGACAGGGGGCTCCTCCAATGAGCAGTTCTTC. The full variable domain, rest sourced from reference TRBV2 and TRBJ2-1, is EPEVTQTPSHQVTQMGQEVILRCVPISNHLYFYWYRQILGQKVEFLVSFYNNEISEKSEIFDDQFSVERPDGSNFTLKIRSTKLEDSAMYFCASSERTGGSSNEQFFGPGTRLTVL.

The V gene is TRBV24-1, the J gene TRBJ2-1, with D possibly being TRBD1 (6 bases). The CDR3 length is 16 residues. V was pared by 3 bases and J by 0 bases, with 11 bases between. CDR1 is KGHDR, CDR2 SFDVKD, per germline. The CDR3 reads CATSDGWTASYNEQFF. The CDR3 DNA sequence: TGTGCCACCAGTGATGGGTGGACAGCCTCCTACAATGAGCAGTTCTTC.

The chain is built from TRBV25-1 and TRBJ2-7; TRBD1 agrees at 9 bases. The CDR3 loop spans 14 amino acids. J gave up 3 bases and V 7 bases, and 7 bases lay outside the gene matches. Germline CDR1 reads MGHDK; CDR2 reads SYGVNS. The CDR3 bases are TGTGCCAGCACCCCGGGACAGGGTAACTACGAGCAGTACTTC. Its translation: CASTPGQGNYEQYF.

The J gene is TRBJ2-3, the V gene TRBV11-2, with 7 bases identical to TRBD2. The CDR3 length is 15 residues. V lost 2 bases and J lost 4; bases outside the gene matches: 6. Per germline, CDR1 SGHAT and CDR2 FQNNGV. The CDR3 region is CASSLLGGEADTQYF. CDR3 nucleotides: TGTGCCAGCAGCTTATTGGGGGGGGAGGCAGATACGCAGTATTTT.

The chain carries TRBV7-6 and TRBJ2-7, with 11 bases aligning to TRBD2. The germline V gene encodes CDR1 SGHVS and CDR2 FNYEAQ. The CDR3 has 19 residues. With V trimmed by 4 bases and J by 6 bases, 20 bases remained unmatched. The CDR3 region is CASSSPSGRPGIPPFEQYF. CDR3 nucleotide sequence: TGTGCCAGCAGCTCCCCTAGCGGGAGGCCCGGAATACCTCCTTTCGAGCAGTACTTC.

This clone has only a few counts. The rearrangement joins TRBV4-2 to TRBJ2-1; the match to TRBD2 covers 11 bases. Germline CDR1 is LGHNA and CDR2 is YNFKEQ. The CDR3 is made up of 21 amino acids. V lost 4 bases to trimming and J lost 0 bases; unmatched junction nucleotides: 17. DNA of the CDR3: TGTGCCAGCAGCCTAACTGGACTAGCGGGTTTCAATCGGTACTCCTACAATGAGCAGTTCTTC. As protein: CASSLTGLAGFNRYSYNEQFF.

This chain links TRBV19 with TRBJ2-7; D unclear. V lost 5 bases and J 2 bases, leaving 4 bases between the germline ends. Germline-derived CDR1 and CDR2 are LNHDA and SQIVND (reference sequence). This CDR3 region has 11 residues. DNA for the CDR3: TGTGCCAGTAGTTCCGCCTACGAGCAGTACTTC. It translates to CASSSAYEQYF.

The chain combines TRBV2 with TRBJ2-5, with 10 nucleotides matching TRBD2. Trimming at V came to 1 base and at J to 5 bases, leaving 7 bases not matched to a gene. The germline CDR1 and CDR2 sequences are SNHLY and FYNNEI. CDR3 size: 16 residues. The CDR3 sequence is CASSEGLAGESETQYF. The CDR3 DNA is TGTGCCAGCAGTGAAGGTCTAGCGGGAGAAAGCGAGACCCAGTACTTC.

The chain's CDR3 is CASSQDPQGFREAFF. The CDR3 DNA is TGTGCCAGCAGCCAAGACCCTCAGGGGTTTAGGGAAGCTTTCTTT. This chain connects TRBV3-1 (or the pseudogene TRBV3-2) to TRBJ1-1, with D perhaps matching TRBD1 (6 bases). Germline assignment: CDR1 LGHDT and CDR2 YNNKEL (reference sequence). The CDR3 length is 15 residues. The ends were cut back, 0 bases at V and 8 bases at J, with 16 bases in the middle.

The chain has TRBV23-1 and TRBJ2-3, with 10 bases matching TRBD2. TRBV23-1 is known as an ORF, though its function is uncertain. The length of the CDR3 is 21 residues. J gave up 2 bases and V 6 bases, and 23 bases lay outside the gene matches. The CDR3 protein is CASRLPGPASGSGGYTDTQYF. CDR3 sequence (DNA): TGCGCCAGCAGACTCCCCGGTCCGGCTAGCGGGAGTGGAGGTTACACAGATACGCAGTATTTT.